This TCR beta chain was sequenced for a study of blood T cells in healthy people across ages. This clonotype was counted only a few times. Sample-barcoded 5' priming and a J-beta primer mix drove a second PCR of roughly 7 to 11 cycles. TCRdb itself ran the 5' RACE reads through MiXCR, one entry per CDR3 protein. The sample consists of approximately 690,000 distinct CDR3 sequences, around 43% of them appearing once. PBMCs, at least 7 million per sample, were isolated. The source is a man aged 80 or over in good health. The material sequenced was blood.

This CDR3 reads CSAPRADRSNYGYTF. In nucleotides, the CDR3 is TGCAGTGCCCCTCGAGCCGACAGATCTAACTATGGCTACACCTTC. This chain links TRBV20-1 with TRBJ1-2; a possible D gene is TRBD1 (5 bases). The length of the CDR3 is 15 residues. Germline CDR1 and CDR2: DFQATT and SNEGSKA (reference sequence). V was pared by 6 bases and J by 0 bases, with 17 bases between.